This T cell receptor beta chain was sequenced in a study of blood T cell repertoires in COVID-19. Study as a whole: The cDNA or gDNA used as material had been derived from T cells, B-cell-depleted T cells, or PBMCs.

Looked up from germline, CDR1 is GTSNPN and CDR2 is SVGIG (reference sequence). The CDR3 consists of 15 residues. Trimming pared 2 bases from V and 8 bases from J, leaving 21 bases between. Authors' processing steps: The authors estimated nucleated cell counts from reference gene primer amplification. TCRdb's table, derived via immunoSEQ multiplex PCR, lists solely in-frame clones and lacks some. The V and J calls and clone size are taken from that table; D and trimming were inferred from the DNA. The sample lists roughly 71,000 clones; less than 90% were seen once. Sequenced material: peripheral blood. The chain is built from TRBV30 and TRBJ1-1; tentatively, D is TRBD1 (5 bases). The clonotype comes from a man aged 50-59 years with active COVID-19. The CDR3 DNA is TGTGCCTGGAGTCCACAGGCGGTCAGTTTAACGGAAGCTTTCTTT. The encoded protein is CAWSPQAVSLTEAFF. Filled out from reference TRBV30 and TRBJ1-1, the complete variable domain reads SQTIHQWPATLVQPVGSPLSLECTVEGTSNPNLYWYRQAAGRGLQLLFYSVGIGQISSEVPQNLSASRPQDRQFILSSKKLLLSDSGFYLCAWSPQAVSLTEAFFGQGTRLTVV.